What follows describes a single T cell receptor beta chain. As yet, its antigen is unknown. These data are taken from a study of metastatic and nonmetastatic thyroid tumors. About the study: Where malignant and benign thyroid patients were concerned, repertoires were compared across blood and tumor or nodule tissue.

Before thyroid surgery, none of the patients had received any treatment. Germline trimming cut 6 bases from V and 10 bases from J; bases unmatched to any gene: 7. This CDR3 spans 13 amino acids. The germline CDR1 and CDR2 sequences are SNHLY and FYNNEI. Via MiXCR, TCRdb re-called the PCR reads. The sample yields about 38,000 clones, around 30% seen once. General observations from the study: Compared with benign nodules, malignant thyroid tumors were reported to have significantly higher TCR beta diversity in both blood and tumor.

The sequencing input was blood. The sequence derives from a male donor with papillary thyroid cancer or a benign thyroid nodule (not recorded which). Some clones in this sample may be carry-over from other donors' samples. This chain uses TRBV2 with TRBJ2-1, with 9 bases that match TRBD2. CDR3 protein: CASSRASGMEQFF. The CDR3 DNA sequence: TGTGCCAGCAGCCGGGCTAGCGGGATGGAGCAGTTCTTC.